The sequence of this T cell receptor (beta chain) was determined in a study of T cell responses to AZD1222 COVID-19 vaccine. As for the study in general: Second doses were pooled across both intervals (about 4 or about 12 weeks).

On this clone: What it recognizes is unknown.

Study results and caveats: Repertoires in all cases were sampled only once the peak T cell response had passed. A mostly white British donor set with more females was recruited, and clonal diversity was possibly underestimated.

Profiling relied on immunoSEQ multiplex PCR, and the TCRdb table lists in-frame clones only, not all of them. Among over 65,000 clones listed, 85% to 90% were seen once. After removal of 2 bases from V and 5 bases from J, the junction contained 6 bases not matched to a gene. This CDR3 is built from 16 residues. The germline V gene has CDR1 SGHRS and CDR2 YFSETQ. The chain links TRBV5-1 to TRBJ2-2, with 10 bases aligning to TRBD1. This receptor was identified in an adult in good health. Specimen: peripheral blood, collected on day 0 of AZD1222 vaccination. Written as DNA, the CDR3 is TGCGCCAGCAGCTTTCGGACAGGGGGAGGTACCGGGGAGCTGTTTTTT. This gives the protein CASSFRTGGGTGELFF.